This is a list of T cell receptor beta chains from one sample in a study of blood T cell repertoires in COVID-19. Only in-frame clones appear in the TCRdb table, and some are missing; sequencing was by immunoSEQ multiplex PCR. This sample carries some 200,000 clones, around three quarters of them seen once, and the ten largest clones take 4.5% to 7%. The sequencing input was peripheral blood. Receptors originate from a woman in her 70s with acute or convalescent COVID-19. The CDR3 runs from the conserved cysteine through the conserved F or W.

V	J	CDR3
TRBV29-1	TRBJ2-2	CSVTIRGHTGELFF
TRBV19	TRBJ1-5	CASSIGGGARNQPQHF
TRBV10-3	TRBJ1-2	CAISEGQGAGGYTF
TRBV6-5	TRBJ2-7	CASSYDRDRLYEQYF
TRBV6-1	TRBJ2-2	CASSEARVGGELFF
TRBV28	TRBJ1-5	CASSTLRNRGYSNQPQHF
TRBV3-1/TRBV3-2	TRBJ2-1	CASSLSGGSYNEQFF
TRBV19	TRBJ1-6	CASTTRGRNSPLHF
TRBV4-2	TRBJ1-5	CASSQGQVRGNQPQHF
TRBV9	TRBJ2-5	CASSVASSGGPVWETQYF